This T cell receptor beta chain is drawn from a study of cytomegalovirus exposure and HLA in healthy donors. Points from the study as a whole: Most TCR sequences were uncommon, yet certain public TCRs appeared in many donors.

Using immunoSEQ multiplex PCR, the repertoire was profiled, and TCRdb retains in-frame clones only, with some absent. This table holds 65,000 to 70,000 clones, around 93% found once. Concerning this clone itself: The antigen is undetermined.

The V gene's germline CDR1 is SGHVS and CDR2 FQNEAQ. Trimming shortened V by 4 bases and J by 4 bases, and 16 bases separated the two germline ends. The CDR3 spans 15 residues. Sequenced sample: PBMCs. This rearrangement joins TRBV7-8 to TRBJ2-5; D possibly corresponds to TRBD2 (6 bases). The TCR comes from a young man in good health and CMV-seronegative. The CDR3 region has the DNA TGTGCCAGCAGCTCAGGCGGAGGGGACCCAGAGACCCAGTACTTC. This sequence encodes CASSSGGGDPETQYF.